Presented here are 5 T cell receptor beta chains from one specimen sequenced in a study of T-cell reconstitution after alpha-beta-depleted transplantation in children. A library of TCRbeta sequences, prepared with unique molecular identifiers, was generated. TCRdb re-derived calls from the PCR reads in MiXCR, one entry per CDR3 protein. The sample carries over 200,000 distinct CDR3 sequences, approximately 17% recorded once. The starting material was PBMCs, mostly from graft donor cells, obtained 360 days after TCRalphabeta/CD19-depleted stem cell transplant. Receptors were obtained from a male patient aged 2 to 9 who had a stem cell transplant for acute lymphoblastic leukemia, so the T cells may come from the graft donor.

This clonotype occurred many times. The genes are TRBV15 and TRBJ1-5; D unclear. Per the germline V gene, CDR1 is LNHNV and CDR2 is YYDKDF (reference sequence). The length of the CDR3 is 14 residues. V lost 0 bases to trimming and J lost 4 bases, with 7 bases between them. The chain's CDR3 is CATSRDPENQPQHF. CDR3 sequence (DNA): TGTGCCACCAGCAGAGACCCAGAAAATCAGCCCCAGCATTTT.

The gene calls are TRBV11-1 and TRBJ2-7; D unclear. Trimming left V 5 bases short and J 6 bases short, with 11 bases between. CDR3 length: 12 amino acids. Germline CDR1 and CDR2: SGHAT and FQDESV (reference sequence). CDR3: CASSRPPGEQYF. CDR3 in DNA: TGTGCCAGCAGCCGCCCCCCAGGCGAGCAGTACTTC.

This clonotype was observed a handful of times. This chain uses TRBV11-3 with TRBJ2-7, with D perhaps TRBD1 (5 bases). CDR3 length: 9 residues. Between the trimmed V and J ends, which lost 11 bases and 9 bases, there was a span of 11 bases. Germline values: CDR1 SGHNT, CDR2 YENEEA. Written as DNA, the CDR3 is TGTGCCGTAATTACAGGGCAGTACTTC. Encoded protein: CAVITGQYF.

The chain recombines TRBV7-9 with TRBJ1-2, with 8 bases fitting TRBD1. The CDR3 totals 16 residues. CDR1 and CDR2 from the germline V gene are SEHNR and FQNEAQ (reference sequence). The trim removed 3 bases at V and 5 bases at J, leaving 11 bases unmatched. CDR3 protein: CASSFSSRGLRYGYTF. CDR3 sequence (DNA): TGTGCCAGCAGCTTCTCCTCCAGGGGGCTCCGGTATGGCTACACCTTC.

This clonotype was found many times. The gene calls are TRBV7-7 and TRBJ1-1; D unresolved. This CDR3 region has 13 residues. The germline CDR1 and CDR2 sequences are SSHAT and FNYEAQ (reference sequence). Trimming removed 1 base from V and 1 base from J, with 4 bases in between. In DNA, the CDR3 is TGTGCCAGCAGCTTAGGATCGAACACTGAAGCTTTCTTT. This codes for CASSLGSNTEAFF.